A single sample is the source of the 15 T cell receptor beta chains below, sequenced in a study of T cells in Graves' hyperthyroidism and ophthalmopathy. RNA transcripts were the template for amplifying TCR beta CDR3 regions. First-round RT-PCR with HTBI primers amplified the TCR CDR3 region. TCRdb itself ran the multiplex PCR reads through MiXCR, one entry per CDR3 protein. In the table there are 500,000 to 650,000 distinct CDR3 sequences, around 15% of which are singletons. Input material: blood. These receptors came from a woman in her 50s with Graves' ophthalmopathy.

This clonotype was seen more than once but under ten times. The V gene is TRBV5-6, the J gene TRBJ1-1; no firm D call. V lost 3 bases to trimming and J lost 0 bases, with 9 bases between them. CDR1 is SGHDT, CDR2 YYEEEE, per germline. CDR3 size: 14 residues. The CDR3 loop reads CASSYRIVNTEAFF. The CDR3 region has the DNA TGTGCCAGCAGCTACCGGATCGTGAACACTGAAGCTTTCTTT.

In its sample, this clonotype was seen a few times. The rearrangement joins TRBV19 to TRBJ2-7; D might be TRBD2 (7 bases). CDR1 and CDR2 (germline): LNHDA, SQIVND (reference sequence). This CDR3 comprises 14 residues. Trimming removed 9 bases from V and 2 bases from J, with 17 bases in between. CDR3 sequence: CASTARGGAYEQYF. The DNA of the CDR3 is TGTGCCAGCACAGCGAGGGGGGGCGCCTACGAGCAGTACTTC. Together with reference TRBV19 and TRBJ2-7, the CDR3 gives the full variable domain: DGGITQSPKYLFRKEGQNVTLSCEQNLNHDAMYWYRQDPGQGLRLIYYSQIVNDFQKGDIAEGYSVSREKKESFPLTVTSAQKNPTAFYLCASTARGGAYEQYFGPGTRLTVT.

Note on this clonotype: A clone one base away is much larger, so this may be a read error. CDR3 in DNA: TGTGCCAGCAGCCAAAGTGAAAAACTGTTTTTT. Its protein is CASSQSEKLFF. The rearrangement uses TRBV3-1 and TRBJ1-4, with D uncertain. In germline, CDR1 is LGHDT, CDR2 YNNKEL (reference sequence). V lost 2 bases to trimming and J lost 7 bases, with 2 bases between them. This CDR3 has 11 residues.

This clonotype was seen repeatedly, ten times or more. J is TRBJ1-5 and V is TRBV20-1; D is unclear. The CDR3 consists of 13 residues. V was shortened by 3 bases and J by 7 bases, with 13 bases between the two germline ends. CDR1 and CDR2 (germline): DFQATT, SNEGSKA (reference sequence). The CDR3, as DNA: TGCAGTGCTAGTGTTGGATTCGGGCAGCCCCAGCATTTT. Translated, it gives CSASVGFGQPQHF.

This sequence joins TRBV6-2 or TRBV6-3 and TRBJ2-1, with D possibly TRBD2 on 6 matching bases. The CDR3 covers 11 residues. CDR1 is MNHEY, CDR2 SVGEGT, per germline. V lost 10 bases and J lost 7, with 11 bases in between. The CDR3 nucleotides are TGTGCCACTCACGGGGGAAATGAGCAGTTCTTC. It encodes CATHGGNEQFF.

The table lists this clonotype with a few counts. The V and J genes are TRBV19 and TRBJ2-2; D is possibly TRBD2 (6 bases). The V end lost 5 bases, the J end lost 3 bases, and 13 bases lay between the germline ends. Germline CDR1 LNHDA, CDR2 SQIVND (reference sequence). CDR3 size: 15 residues. CDR3 bases: TGTGCCAGTAGTCCTCGGAGGGGATACACCGGGGAGCTGTTTTTT. Translated: CASSPRRGYTGELFF.

This chain uses TRBV20-1 with TRBJ1-1; the D gene is possibly TRBD1 (6 bases). This CDR3 has 12 amino acids. Germline assignment: CDR1 DFQATT and CDR2 SNEGSKA (reference sequence). V was trimmed by 3 bases and J by 4 bases, leaving 9 bases between them. In DNA form, the CDR3 reads TGCAGTGCTAGCACCAGGGGCACTGAAGCTTTCTTT. Amino acids: CSASTRGTEAFF.

At least ten counts were recorded for this clonotype. The rearrangement uses TRBV20-1 and TRBJ2-7, with D maybe TRBD2 (5 bases). The CDR3 extends over 13 amino acids. The germline gives CDR1 DFQATT, CDR2 SNEGSKA (reference sequence). The V and J ends lost 3 bases and 6 bases respectively, with 15 bases between them. Here the CDR3 DNA reads TGCAGTGCTAGTGAACCCCTTACTAGCGAGCAGTACTTC. Residues: CSASEPLTSEQYF.

This clonotype was recorded many times. The V gene is TRBV20-1, the J gene TRBJ2-1; D gene uncertain. Between the trimmed V and J ends, which lost 2 bases and 4 bases, there was a span of 6 bases. CDR1 and CDR2 from the germline V gene are DFQATT and SNEGSKA (reference sequence). This CDR3 has 12 residues. CDR3 nucleotide sequence: TGCAGTGCTAGACCTTTGTACAATGAGCAGTTCTTC. Its protein product is CSARPLYNEQFF.

This clonotype has a single count. A much larger clone lies one base from this, so it may be a read error. In DNA, the CDR3 is TGCAGCGTTGCGGCAGACCAGAACGCTGAAGCTTTCTTT. Its translation is CSVAADQNAEAFF. The J gene is TRBJ1-1, the V gene TRBV29-1, with unresolved D. Germline values: CDR1 SQVTM, CDR2 ANQGSEA. CDR3 length: 13 amino acids.

This clonotype was detected ten times or more. V usage is TRBV27 and J usage is TRBJ2-1, with 8 bases matching TRBD1. Trimming at V came to 5 bases and at J to 8 bases, leaving 17 bases not matched to a gene. CDR3 length: 17 residues. Germline loops: CDR1 MNHEY, CDR2 SMNVEV (reference sequence). In nucleotides, the CDR3 is TGTGCCAGCAGTAGACGGACAGGGACGTCGCCTGGGGATGAGCAGTTCTTC. Translating gives CASSRRTGTSPGDEQFF.

The table lists this clonotype with many counts. The chain joins TRBV20-1 to TRBJ2-7; weak D call: TRBD1 (5 bases). The CDR3 covers 12 residues. V dropped 3 bases and J dropped 6 bases, with 12 bases sitting between them. Looked up from germline, CDR1 is DFQATT and CDR2 is SNEGSKA (reference sequence). CDR3 loop: CSASKGLGEQYF. CDR3 nucleotides: TGCAGTGCTAGTAAGGGGCTTGGCGAGCAGTACTTC.

This clonotype was recorded at least ten times. The chain employs TRBV27 and TRBJ2-5; the match to TRBD2 covers 8 bases. CDR3 length: 16 residues. CDR1 is MNHEY and CDR2 is SMNVEV in the germline V gene (reference sequence). Losses at the gene ends were 2 bases for V and 2 bases for J; bases not matched to a gene: 7. The CDR3 here is CASSLRASGYQETQYF. The DNA of the CDR3 is TGTGCCAGCAGTTTACGGGCTAGCGGGTATCAAGAGACCCAGTACTTC.

This clonotype was counted ten times or more. V gene TRBV7-3 combines with J gene TRBJ1-5; 7 nucleotides align to TRBD1. CDR3 size: 16 residues. Germline CDR1 SGHTA, CDR2 FQGTGA. Trimming cost V 2 bases and J 3 bases; bases outside gene matches: 7. CDR3 in DNA: TGTGCCAGCAGCTTAGATGGAGGGGGCCCCAATCAGCCCCAGCATTTT. Residues: CASSLDGGGPNQPQHF.

This clonotype was recorded many times. This chain uses TRBV28 with TRBJ1-2; tentative D call: TRBD1 (6 bases). The CDR3 extends over 14 amino acids. Germline loops: CDR1 MDHEN, CDR2 SYDVKM. V lost 10 bases and J lost 4, with 19 bases in between. Written as DNA, the CDR3 is TGTGCCACACGGGAGAAGGACAGCACCTATGGCTACACCTTC. This sequence encodes CATREKDSTYGYTF.